This T cell receptor beta chain stems from a study of OX40 agonist ivuxolimab in advanced cancers. Overall study: Patients received ivuxolimab, an intravenous treatment, every 2 weeks at 0.01 to 10 mg/kg. Mean age about 60 years, range 23 to 79; nearly 85% male. Dose-escalation patients suffered from hepatocellular carcinoma, melanoma, renal cell or head and neck cancer.

In germline, CDR1 is PRHDT, CDR2 FYEKMQ (reference sequence). V dropped 4 bases and J dropped 5; count of bases not matched to a gene: 5. This CDR3 has 14 residues. Sequencing used immunoSEQ multiplex PCR; TCRdb keeps in-frame clones, though not all of them. Here the sample spans about 39,000 clones, more than 85% being singletons. This clonotype originated in an adult with an advanced solid tumor such as melanoma, head and neck, liver or kidney cancer. This chain links TRBV13 with TRBJ2-1; 7 positions match TRBD2. Source: CD4+ or CD8+ T cells sorted from blood, taken in a trial of the OX40 agonist ivuxolimab. The CDR3 reads CASSSSGWDNEQFF. The CDR3, as DNA: TGTGCCAGCAGCTCTAGCGGATGGGACAATGAGCAGTTCTTC.